The source of this T cell receptor beta chain is a study of neurological immune-mediated disorders. There are many counts of this clonotype. Synthesis of cDNA used 5'RACE (with 10-nucleotide random UMIs). TCRdb re-called the 5' RACE reads through MiXCR, storing one row per CDR3 protein. The sample lists some 46,000 distinct CDR3 sequences, roughly 4.4% occurring once. This clonotype was sampled from a woman aged 60 to 75 with multiple sclerosis. The sample consisted of PBMCs.

The CDR3 bases are TGTGCCAGCAGTGAATATAGGACGCAGTTCGCGAATGAGCAGTTCTTC. As protein: CASSEYRTQFANEQFF. The chain recombines TRBV6-1 with TRBJ2-1; D not resolved. The CDR3 contains 16 residues. Germline-derived CDR1 and CDR2 are MNHNS and SASEGT. Trimming took off 2 bases at V and 7 bases at J, with 18 bases between the two ends.